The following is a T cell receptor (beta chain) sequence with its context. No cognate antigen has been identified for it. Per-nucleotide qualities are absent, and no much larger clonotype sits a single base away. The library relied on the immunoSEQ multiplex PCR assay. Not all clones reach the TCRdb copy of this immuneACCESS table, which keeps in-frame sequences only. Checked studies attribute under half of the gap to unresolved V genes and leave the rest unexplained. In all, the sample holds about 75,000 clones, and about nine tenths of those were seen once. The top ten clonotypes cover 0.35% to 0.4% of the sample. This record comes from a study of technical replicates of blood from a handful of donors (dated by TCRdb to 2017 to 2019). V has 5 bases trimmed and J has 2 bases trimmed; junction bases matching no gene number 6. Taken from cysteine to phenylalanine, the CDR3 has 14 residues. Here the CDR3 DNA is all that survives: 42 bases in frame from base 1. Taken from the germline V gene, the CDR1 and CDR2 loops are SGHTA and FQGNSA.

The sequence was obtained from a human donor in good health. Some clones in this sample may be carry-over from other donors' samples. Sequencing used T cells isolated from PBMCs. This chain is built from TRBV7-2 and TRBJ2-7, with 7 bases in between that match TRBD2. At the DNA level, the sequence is TGTGCCAGCAGCCCGGGCGGGAGTACCTACGAGCAGTACTTC. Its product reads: CASSPGGSTYEQYF.